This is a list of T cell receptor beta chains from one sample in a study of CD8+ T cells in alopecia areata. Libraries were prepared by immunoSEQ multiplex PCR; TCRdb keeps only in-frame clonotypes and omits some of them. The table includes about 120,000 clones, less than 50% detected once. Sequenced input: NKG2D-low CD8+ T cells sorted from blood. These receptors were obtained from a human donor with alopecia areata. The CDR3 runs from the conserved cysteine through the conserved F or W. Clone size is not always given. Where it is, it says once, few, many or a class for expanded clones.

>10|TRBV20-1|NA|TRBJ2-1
CSAPGGEQFF
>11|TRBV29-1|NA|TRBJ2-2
CSVDGTGELFF
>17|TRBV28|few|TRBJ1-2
CASSLWGQGLANYGYTF
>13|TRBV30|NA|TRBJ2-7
CAWSVGGSYEQYF
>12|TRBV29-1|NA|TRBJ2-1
CSAAGSYNEQFF
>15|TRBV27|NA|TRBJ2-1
CASSFFARSYNEQFF
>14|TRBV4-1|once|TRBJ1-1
CASSLGAGYTEAFF
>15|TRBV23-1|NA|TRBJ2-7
CASSLTTGTAGLRYF
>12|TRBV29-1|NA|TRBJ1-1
CSSQGIEAEAFF
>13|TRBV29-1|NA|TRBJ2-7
CSVTLGGHYEQYF
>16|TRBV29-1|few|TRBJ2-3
CSVTYLGRGGTDTQYF
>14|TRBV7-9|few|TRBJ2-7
CASSLGAEYYEQYF
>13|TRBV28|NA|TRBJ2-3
CASRTAGADTQYF
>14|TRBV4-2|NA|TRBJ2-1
CASSQEQAADEQFF
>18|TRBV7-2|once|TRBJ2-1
CASSPHLAGQSSYNEQFF
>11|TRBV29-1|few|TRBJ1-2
CSVEIRDGYTF
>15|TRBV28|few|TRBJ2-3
CASRESGAATDTQYF
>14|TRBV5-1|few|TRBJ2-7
CASSSGQGLDEQYF